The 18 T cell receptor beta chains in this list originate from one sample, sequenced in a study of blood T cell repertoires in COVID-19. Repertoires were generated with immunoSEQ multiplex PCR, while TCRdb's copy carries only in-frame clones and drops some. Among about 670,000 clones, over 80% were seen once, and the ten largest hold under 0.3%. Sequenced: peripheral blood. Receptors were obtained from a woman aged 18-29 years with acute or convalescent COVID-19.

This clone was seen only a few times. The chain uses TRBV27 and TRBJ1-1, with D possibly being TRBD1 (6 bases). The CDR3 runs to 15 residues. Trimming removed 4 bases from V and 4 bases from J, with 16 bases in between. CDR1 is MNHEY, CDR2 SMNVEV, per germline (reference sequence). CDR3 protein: CASSSGQGRFTEAFF. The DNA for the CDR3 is TGTGCCAGCAGTTCCGGGCAGGGGCGATTCACTGAAGCTTTCTTT.

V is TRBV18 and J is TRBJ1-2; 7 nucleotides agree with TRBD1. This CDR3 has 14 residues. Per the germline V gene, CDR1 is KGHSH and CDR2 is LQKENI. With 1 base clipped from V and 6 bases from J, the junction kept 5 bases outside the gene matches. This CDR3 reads CASSPHRGGDGYTF. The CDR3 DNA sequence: TGTGCCAGCTCACCACACAGGGGTGGCGATGGCTACACCTTC.

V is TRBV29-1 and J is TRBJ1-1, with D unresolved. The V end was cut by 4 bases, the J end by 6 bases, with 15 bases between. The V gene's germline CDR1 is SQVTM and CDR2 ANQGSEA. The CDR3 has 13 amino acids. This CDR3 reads CSVVMRESPEAFF. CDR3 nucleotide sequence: TGCAGCGTTGTGATGAGGGAATCCCCTGAAGCTTTCTTT.

CDR3: CASSAEGARTDTQYF. For the CDR3, the DNA is TGTGCCAGTAGTGCCGAGGGGGCGCGGACAGATACGCAGTATTTT. The rearrangement links TRBV19 to TRBJ2-3; 7 positions match TRBD1. The CDR3 sequence is 15 residues long. CDR1 is LNHDA and CDR2 is SQIVND in the germline V gene (reference sequence). The ends lost 5 bases at V and 3 bases at J; junction bases unmatched: 8.

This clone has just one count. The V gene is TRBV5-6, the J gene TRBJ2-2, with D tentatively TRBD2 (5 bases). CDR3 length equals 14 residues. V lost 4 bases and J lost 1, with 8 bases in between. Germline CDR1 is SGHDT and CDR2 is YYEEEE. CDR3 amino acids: CASSPTRNTGELFF. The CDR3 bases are TGTGCCAGCAGCCCAACTAGGAACACCGGGGAGCTGTTTTTT.

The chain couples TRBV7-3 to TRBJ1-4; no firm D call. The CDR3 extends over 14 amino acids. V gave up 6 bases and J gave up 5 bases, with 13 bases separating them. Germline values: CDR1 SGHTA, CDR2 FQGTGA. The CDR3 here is CASRGWEGNEKLFF. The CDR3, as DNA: TGTGCCAGCAGGGGGTGGGAGGGAAATGAAAAACTGTTTTTT.

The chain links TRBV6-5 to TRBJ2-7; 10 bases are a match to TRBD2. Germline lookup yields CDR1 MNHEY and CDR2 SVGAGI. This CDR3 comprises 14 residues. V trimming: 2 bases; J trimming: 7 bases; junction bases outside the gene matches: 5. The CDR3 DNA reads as TGTGCCAGCAGTTACAGCGGGGGGGCTTGGGAGCAGTACTTC. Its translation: CASSYSGGAWEQYF.

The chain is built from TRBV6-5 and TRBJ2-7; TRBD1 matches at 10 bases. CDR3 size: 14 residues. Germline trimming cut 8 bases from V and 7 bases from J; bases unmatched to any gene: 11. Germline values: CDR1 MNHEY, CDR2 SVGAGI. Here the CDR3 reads CASAGTGDLGEQYF. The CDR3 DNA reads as TGTGCCAGCGCCGGGACAGGGGACCTAGGGGAGCAGTACTTC.

The CDR3 protein is CASTNRGSYEQYF. CDR3 nucleotide sequence: TGTGCCAGCACTAACAGGGGGTCCTACGAGCAGTACTTC. V usage is TRBV7-9 and J usage is TRBJ2-7; 8 bases line up with TRBD1. Germline loops: CDR1 SEHNR, CDR2 FQNEAQ (reference sequence). The CDR3 extends over 13 amino acids. Trimming cost V 7 bases and J 1 base; bases outside gene matches: 3.

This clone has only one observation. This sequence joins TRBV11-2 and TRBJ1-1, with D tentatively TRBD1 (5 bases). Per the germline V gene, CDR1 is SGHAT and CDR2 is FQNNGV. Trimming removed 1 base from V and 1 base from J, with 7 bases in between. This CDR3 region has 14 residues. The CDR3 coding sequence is TGTGCCAGCAGCTTAGTACAGGAGAACACTGAAGCTTTCTTT. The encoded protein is CASSLVQENTEAFF. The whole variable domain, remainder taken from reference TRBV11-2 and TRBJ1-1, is EAGVAQSPRYKIIEKRQSVAFWCNPISGHATLYWYQQILGQGPKLLIQFQNNGVVDDSQLPKDRFSAERLKGVDSTLKIQPAKLEDSAVYLCASSLVQENTEAFFGQGTRLTVV.

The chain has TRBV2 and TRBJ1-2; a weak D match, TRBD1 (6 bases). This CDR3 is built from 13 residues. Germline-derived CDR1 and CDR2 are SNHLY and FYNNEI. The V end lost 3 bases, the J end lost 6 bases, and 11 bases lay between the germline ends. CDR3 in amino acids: CASSESQGNGYTF. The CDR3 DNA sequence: TGTGCCAGCAGTGAGTCTCAGGGGAATGGCTACACCTTC.

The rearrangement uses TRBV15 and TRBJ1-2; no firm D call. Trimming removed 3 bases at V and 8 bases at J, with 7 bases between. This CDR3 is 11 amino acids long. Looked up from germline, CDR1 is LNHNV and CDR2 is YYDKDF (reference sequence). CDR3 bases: TGTGCCACCAGCAGGACGGGGGGCTACACCTTC. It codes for CATSRTGGYTF.

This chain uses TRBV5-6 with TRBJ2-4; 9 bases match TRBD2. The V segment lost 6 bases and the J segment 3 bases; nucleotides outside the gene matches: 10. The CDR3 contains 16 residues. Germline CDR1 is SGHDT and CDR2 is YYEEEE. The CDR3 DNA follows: TGTGCCAGCAACCGGCGGGGGGGCGCTGGCAAAAACATTCAGTACTTC. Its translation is CASNRRGGAGKNIQYF. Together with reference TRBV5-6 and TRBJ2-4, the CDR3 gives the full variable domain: DAGVTQSPTHLIKTRGQQVTLRCSPKSGHDTVSWYQQALGQGPQFIFQYYEEEERQRGNFPDRFSGHQFPNYSSELNVNALLLGDSALYLCASNRRGGAGKNIQYFGAGTRLSVL.

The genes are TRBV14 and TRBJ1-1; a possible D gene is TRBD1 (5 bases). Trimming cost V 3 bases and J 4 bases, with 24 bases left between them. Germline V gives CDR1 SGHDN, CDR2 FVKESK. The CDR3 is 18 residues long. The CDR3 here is CASSHSWVGAYESTEAFF. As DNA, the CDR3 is TGTGCCAGCAGCCACTCGTGGGTAGGGGCCTACGAGAGCACTGAAGCTTTCTTT.

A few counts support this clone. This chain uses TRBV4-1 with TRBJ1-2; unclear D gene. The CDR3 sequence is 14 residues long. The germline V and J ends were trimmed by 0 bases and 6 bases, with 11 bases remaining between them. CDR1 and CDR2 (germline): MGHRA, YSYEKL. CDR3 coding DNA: TGCGCCAGCAGCCAAGATGTCGGGAGAGATGGCTACACCTTC. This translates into CASSQDVGRDGYTF.

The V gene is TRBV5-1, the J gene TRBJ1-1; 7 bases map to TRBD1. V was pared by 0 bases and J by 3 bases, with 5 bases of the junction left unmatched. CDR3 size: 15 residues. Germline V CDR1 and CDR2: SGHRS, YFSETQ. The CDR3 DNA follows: TGCGCCAGCAGCTTGGAGGAGGGGGCAGACACTGAAGCTTTCTTT. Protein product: CASSLEEGADTEAFF.

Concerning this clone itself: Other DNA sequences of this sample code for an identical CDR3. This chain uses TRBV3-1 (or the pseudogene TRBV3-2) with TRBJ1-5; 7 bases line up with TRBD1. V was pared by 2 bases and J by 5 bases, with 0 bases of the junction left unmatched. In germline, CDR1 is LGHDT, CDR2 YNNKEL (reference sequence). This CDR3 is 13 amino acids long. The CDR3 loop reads CASSQTGDQPQHF. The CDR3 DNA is TGTGCCAGCAGCCAAACAGGGGATCAGCCCCAGCATTTT.

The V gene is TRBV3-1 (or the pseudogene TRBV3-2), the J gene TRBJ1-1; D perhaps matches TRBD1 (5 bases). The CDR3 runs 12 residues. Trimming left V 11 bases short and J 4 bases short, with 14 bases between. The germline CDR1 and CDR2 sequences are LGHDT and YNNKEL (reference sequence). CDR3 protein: CAVSGQGTEAFF. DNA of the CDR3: TGTGCCGTCTCAGGGCAGGGCACTGAAGCTTTCTTT.